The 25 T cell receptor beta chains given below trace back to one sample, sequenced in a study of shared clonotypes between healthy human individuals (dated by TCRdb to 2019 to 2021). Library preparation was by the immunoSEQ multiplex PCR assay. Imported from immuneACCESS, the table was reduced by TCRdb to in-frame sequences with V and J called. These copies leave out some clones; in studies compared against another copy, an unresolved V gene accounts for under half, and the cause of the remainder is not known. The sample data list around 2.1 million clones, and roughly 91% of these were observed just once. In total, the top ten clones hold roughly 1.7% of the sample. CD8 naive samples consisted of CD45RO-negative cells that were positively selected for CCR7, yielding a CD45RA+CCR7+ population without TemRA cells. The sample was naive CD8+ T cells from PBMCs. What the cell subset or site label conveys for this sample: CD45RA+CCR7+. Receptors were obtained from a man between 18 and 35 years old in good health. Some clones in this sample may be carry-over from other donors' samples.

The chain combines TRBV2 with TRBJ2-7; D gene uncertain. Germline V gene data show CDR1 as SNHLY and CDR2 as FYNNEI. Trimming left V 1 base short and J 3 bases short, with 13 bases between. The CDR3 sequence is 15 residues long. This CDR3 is CASSEVARNLYEQYF. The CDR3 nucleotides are TGTGCCAGCAGTGAAGTAGCTCGTAATCTCTACGAGCAGTACTTC.

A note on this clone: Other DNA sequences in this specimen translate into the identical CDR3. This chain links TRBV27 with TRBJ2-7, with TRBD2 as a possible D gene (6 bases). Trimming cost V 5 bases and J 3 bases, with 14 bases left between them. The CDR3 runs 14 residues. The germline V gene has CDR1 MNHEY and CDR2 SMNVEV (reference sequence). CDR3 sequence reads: CASSPGTRGYEQYF. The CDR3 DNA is TGTGCCAGCAGTCCCGGGACTCGCGGCTACGAGCAGTACTTC.

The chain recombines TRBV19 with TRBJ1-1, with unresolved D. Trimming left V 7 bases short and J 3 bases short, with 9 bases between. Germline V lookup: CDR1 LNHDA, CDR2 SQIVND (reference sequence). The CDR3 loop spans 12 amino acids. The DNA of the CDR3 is TGTGCCAGTAAGTATGGTGACACTGAAGCTTTCTTT. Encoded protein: CASKYGDTEAFF. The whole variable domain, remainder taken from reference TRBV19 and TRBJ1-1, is DGGITQSPKYLFRKEGQNVTLSCEQNLNHDAMYWYRQDPGQGLRLIYYSQIVNDFQKGDIAEGYSVSREKKESFPLTVTSAQKNPTAFYLCASKYGDTEAFFGQGTRLTVV.

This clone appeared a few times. CDR3 region: CASSEQEGNQPQHF. The DNA of the CDR3 is TGCGCCAGCAGTGAACAGGAGGGCAATCAGCCCCAGCATTTT. The rearrangement uses TRBV10-2 and TRBJ1-5, with TRBD1 as a possible D gene (5 bases). The CDR3 totals 14 residues. Deletions cut 3 bases from V and 2 bases from J, with 8 bases between. The germline V gene encodes CDR1 WSHSY and CDR2 SAAADI.

The CDR3 bases are TGTGCCAGCAGTTTATCTCTTCTGGGGACAGCTGAGCAGTTCTTC. Translation gives CASSLSLLGTAEQFF. The chain carries TRBV27 and TRBJ2-1; 7 bases align to TRBD1. Germline CDR1 and CDR2: MNHEY and SMNVEV (reference sequence). Trimming cost V 0 bases and J 9 bases; bases outside gene matches: 8. The CDR3 has 15 amino acids.

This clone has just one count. The CDR3 coding sequence is TGTGCCAGCAGCCCGACCGGTAGGAGCACAGATACGCAGTATTTT. As protein: CASSPTGRSTDTQYF. The rearrangement uses TRBV27 and TRBJ2-3; D is unresolved. The germline V gene encodes CDR1 MNHEY and CDR2 SMNVEV (reference sequence). Trimming cost V 6 bases and J 0 bases, with 13 bases left between them. The CDR3 runs 15 residues.

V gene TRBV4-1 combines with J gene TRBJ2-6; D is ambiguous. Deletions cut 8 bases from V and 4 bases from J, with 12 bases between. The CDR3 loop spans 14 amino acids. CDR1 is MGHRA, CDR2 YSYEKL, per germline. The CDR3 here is CASGLAWGANVLTF. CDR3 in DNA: TGCGCCAGCGGGTTGGCGTGGGGGGCCAACGTCCTGACTTTC.

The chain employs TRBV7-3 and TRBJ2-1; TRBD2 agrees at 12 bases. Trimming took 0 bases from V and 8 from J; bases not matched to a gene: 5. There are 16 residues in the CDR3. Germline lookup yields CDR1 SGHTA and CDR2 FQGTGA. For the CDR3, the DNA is TGTGCCAGCAGCTTAACGCTAGCGGGAGGGTTCTATGAGCAGTTCTTC. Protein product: CASSLTLAGGFYEQFF. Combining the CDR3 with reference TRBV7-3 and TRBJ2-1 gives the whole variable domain GAGVSQTPSNKVTEKGKYVELRCDPISGHTALYWYRQSLGQGPEFLIYFQGTGAADDSGLPNDRFFAVRPEGSVSTLKIQRTERGDSAVYLCASSLTLAGGFYEQFFGPGTRLTVL.

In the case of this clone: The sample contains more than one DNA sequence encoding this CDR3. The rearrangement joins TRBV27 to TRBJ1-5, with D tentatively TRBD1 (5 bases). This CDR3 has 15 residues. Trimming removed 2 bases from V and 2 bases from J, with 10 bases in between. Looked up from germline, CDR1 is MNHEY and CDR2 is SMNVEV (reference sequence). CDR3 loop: CASSLGGIGNQPQHF. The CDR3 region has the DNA TGTGCCAGCAGTTTAGGGGGAATTGGCAATCAGCCCCAGCATTTT.

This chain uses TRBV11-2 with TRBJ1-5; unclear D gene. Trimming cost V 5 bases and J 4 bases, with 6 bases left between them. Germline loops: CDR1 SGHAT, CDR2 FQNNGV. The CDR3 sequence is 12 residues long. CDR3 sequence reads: CASSGGNQPQHF. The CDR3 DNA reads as TGTGCCAGCAGCGGAGGAAATCAGCCCCAGCATTTT.

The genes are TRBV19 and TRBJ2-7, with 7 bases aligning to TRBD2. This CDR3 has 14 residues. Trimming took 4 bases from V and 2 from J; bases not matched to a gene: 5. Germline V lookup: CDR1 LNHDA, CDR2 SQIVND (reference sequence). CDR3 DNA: TGTGCCAGTAGTACCTTCGCGGGGGCCTACGAGCAGTACTTC. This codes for CASSTFAGAYEQYF.

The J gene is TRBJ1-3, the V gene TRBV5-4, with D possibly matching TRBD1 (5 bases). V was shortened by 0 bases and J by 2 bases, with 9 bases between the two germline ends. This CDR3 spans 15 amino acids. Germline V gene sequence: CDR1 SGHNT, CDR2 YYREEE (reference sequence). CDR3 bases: TGTGCCAGCAGCTTGGAGGGGACGGCTGGAAACACCATATATTTT. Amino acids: CASSLEGTAGNTIYF.

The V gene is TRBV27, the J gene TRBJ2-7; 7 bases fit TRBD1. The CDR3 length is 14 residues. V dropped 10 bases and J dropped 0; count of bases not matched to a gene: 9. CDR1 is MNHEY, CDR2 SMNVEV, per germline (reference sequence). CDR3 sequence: CATALDRFSYEQYF. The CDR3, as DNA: TGTGCCACCGCCCTGGACAGGTTCTCCTACGAGCAGTACTTC.

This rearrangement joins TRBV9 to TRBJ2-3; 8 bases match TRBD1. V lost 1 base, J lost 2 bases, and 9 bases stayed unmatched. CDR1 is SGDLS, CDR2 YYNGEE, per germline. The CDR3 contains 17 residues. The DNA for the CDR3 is TGTGCCAGCAGCGTATGGGGCAGGGGGCTCGACACAGATACGCAGTATTTT. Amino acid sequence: CASSVWGRGLDTDTQYF.

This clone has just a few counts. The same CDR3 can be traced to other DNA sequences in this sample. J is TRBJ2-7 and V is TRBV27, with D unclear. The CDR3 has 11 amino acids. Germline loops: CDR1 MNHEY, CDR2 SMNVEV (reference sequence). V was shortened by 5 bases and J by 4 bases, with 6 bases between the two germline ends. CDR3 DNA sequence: TGTGCCAGCAGTAACGGATACGAGCAGTACTTC. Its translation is CASSNGYEQYF.

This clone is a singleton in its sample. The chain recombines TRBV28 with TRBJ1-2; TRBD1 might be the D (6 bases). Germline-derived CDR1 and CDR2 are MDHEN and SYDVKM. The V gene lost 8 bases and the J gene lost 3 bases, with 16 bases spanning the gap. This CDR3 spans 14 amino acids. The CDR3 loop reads CASGTWTEYYGYTF. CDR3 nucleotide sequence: TGTGCCAGCGGGACGTGGACAGAGTACTATGGCTACACCTTC.

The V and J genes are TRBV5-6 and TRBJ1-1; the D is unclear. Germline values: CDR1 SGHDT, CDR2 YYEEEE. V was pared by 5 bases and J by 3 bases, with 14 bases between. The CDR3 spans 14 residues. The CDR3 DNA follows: TGTGCCAGCAGTCATGGGATCGTGGACACTGAAGCTTTCTTT. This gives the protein CASSHGIVDTEAFF.

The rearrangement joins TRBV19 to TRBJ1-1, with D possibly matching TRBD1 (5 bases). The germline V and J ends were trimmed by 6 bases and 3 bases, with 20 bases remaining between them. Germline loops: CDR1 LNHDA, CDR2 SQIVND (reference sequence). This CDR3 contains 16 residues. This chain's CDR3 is CASRTDGGLLYTEAFF. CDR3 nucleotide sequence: TGTGCCAGTAGGACCGACGGGGGGTTATTGTACACTGAAGCTTTCTTT.

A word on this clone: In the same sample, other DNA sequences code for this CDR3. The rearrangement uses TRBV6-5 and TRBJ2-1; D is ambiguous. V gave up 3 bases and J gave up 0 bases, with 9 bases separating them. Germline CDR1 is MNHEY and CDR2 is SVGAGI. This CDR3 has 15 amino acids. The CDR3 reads CASSYGVSSYNEQFF. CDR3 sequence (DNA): TGTGCCAGCAGTTATGGGGTCAGCTCCTACAATGAGCAGTTCTTC.

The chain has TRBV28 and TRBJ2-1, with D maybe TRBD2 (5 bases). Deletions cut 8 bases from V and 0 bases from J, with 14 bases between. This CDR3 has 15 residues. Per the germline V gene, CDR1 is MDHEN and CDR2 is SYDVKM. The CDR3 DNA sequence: TGTGCCAGCGAGCCTAGCCGCTTCTCCTACAATGAGCAGTTCTTC. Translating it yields CASEPSRFSYNEQFF.

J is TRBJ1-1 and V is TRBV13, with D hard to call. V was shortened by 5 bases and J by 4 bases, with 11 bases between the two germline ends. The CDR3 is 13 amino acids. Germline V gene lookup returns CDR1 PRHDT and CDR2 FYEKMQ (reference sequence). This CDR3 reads CASSPVTGTEAFF. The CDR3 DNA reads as TGTGCCAGCAGCCCCGTGACCGGCACTGAAGCTTTCTTT.

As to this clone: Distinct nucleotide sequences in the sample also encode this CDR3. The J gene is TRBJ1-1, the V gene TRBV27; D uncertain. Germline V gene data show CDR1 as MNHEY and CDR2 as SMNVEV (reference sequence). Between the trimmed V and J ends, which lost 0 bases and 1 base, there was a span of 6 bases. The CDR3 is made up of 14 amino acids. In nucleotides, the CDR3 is TGTGCCAGCAGTTTATCTAGGGCGAACACTGAAGCTTTCTTT. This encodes CASSLSRANTEAFF.

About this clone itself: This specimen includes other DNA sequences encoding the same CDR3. CDR3 DNA sequence: TGTGCCAGCAGTTTCGGTCGGGGATACGAGCAGTACTTC. Translating it yields CASSFGRGYEQYF. The genes are TRBV27 and TRBJ2-7; the D gene is possibly TRBD2 (5 bases). This CDR3 is 13 amino acids long. V was trimmed by 3 bases and J by 4 bases, leaving 10 bases between them. Germline assignment: CDR1 MNHEY and CDR2 SMNVEV (reference sequence).

The CDR3 loop reads CASSVSVSTEAFF. Written as DNA, the CDR3 is TGTGCCAGCAGCGTTAGCGTTAGCACTGAAGCTTTCTTT. The chain carries TRBV2 and TRBJ1-1; D ambiguous. Trimming took 6 bases from V and 4 from J, leaving 12 bases between them. The CDR3 extends over 13 amino acids. Germline V gene sequence: CDR1 SNHLY, CDR2 FYNNEI.

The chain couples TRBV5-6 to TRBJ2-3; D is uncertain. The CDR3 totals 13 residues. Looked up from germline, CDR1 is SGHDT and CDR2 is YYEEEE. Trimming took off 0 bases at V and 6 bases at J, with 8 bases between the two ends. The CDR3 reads CASSLALVDTQYF. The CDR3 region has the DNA TGTGCCAGCAGCTTGGCACTGGTGGATACGCAGTATTTT.